This T cell receptor beta chain was observed in a study of blood T cell repertoires in COVID-19. Whole-study context: Whether acute or convalescent, the COVID-19 samples came from the United States, Italy and Spain. The analysed material was cDNA or gDNA that came from T cells, B-cell-depleted T cells, or PBMCs.

The germline V gene encodes CDR1 SGHAT and CDR2 FQNNGV. V lost 5 bases, J lost 5 bases, and 10 bases lay in between. The CDR3 has 13 residues. Individuals aged 18 to 89 years were recruited from roughly 22 US areas. Cohorts were assigned according to the clinical history that participants reported. Clones were sequenced by immunoSEQ multiplex PCR, and TCRdb holds only the in-frame ones, with some missing. The table has roughly 200,000 clones, roughly 86% seen once. Input material: PBMCs or T cells enriched from blood (not recorded which). The sequence came from a young woman who had recovered from COVID-19. This chain joins TRBV11-2 and TRBJ2-1; D unresolved. The CDR3 loop reads CASSPRFHNEQFF. The CDR3, as DNA: TGTGCCAGCAGCCCGCGGTTCCACAATGAGCAGTTCTTC.